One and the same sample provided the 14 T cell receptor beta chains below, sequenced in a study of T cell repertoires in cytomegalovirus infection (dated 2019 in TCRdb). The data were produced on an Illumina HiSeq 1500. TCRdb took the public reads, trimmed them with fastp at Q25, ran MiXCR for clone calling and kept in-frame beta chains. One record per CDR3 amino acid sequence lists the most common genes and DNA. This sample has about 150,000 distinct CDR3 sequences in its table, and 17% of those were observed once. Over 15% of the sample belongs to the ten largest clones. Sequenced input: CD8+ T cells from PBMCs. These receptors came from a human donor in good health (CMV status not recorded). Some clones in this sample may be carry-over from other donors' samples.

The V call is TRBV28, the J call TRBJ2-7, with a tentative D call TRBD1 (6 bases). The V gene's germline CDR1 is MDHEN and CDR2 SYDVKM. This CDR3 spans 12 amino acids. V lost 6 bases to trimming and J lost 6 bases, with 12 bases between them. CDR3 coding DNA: TGTGCCAGCAGCCCACAGGGTCGCGAGCAGTACTTC. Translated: CASSPQGREQYF.

CDR3 nucleotides: TGTGCCAGCAGCCATGCAGCGGGAGGTTACAATGAGCAGTTCTTC. Its protein product is CASSHAAGGYNEQFF. V is TRBV6-2 or TRBV6-3 and J is TRBJ2-1; TRBD2 aligns across 9 bases. This CDR3 spans 15 amino acids. Trimming cost V 6 bases and J 4 bases; bases outside gene matches: 7. CDR1 MNHEY and CDR2 SVGEGT come from the germline V gene.

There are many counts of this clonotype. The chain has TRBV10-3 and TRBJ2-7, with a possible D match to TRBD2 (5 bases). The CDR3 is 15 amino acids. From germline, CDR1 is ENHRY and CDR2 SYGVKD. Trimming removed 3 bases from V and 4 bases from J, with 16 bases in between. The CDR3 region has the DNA TGTGCCATCAGTGAAGGTCCTAGCTTTGCTTACGAGCAGTACTTC. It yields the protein CAISEGPSFAYEQYF.

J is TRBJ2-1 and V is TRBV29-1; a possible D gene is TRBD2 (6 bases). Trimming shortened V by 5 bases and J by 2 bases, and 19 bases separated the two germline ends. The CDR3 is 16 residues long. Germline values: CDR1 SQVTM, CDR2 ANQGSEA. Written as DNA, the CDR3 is TGCAGCGTTCCCTCTCAGTATAGGACTACCTACAATGAGCAGTTCTTC. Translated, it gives CSVPSQYRTTYNEQFF.

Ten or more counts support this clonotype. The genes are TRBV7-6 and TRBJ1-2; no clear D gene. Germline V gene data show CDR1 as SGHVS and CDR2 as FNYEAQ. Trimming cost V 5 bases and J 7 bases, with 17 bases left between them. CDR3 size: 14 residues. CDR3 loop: CASSPTETQGGYTF. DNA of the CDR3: TGTGCCAGCAGCCCAACCGAGACACAAGGTGGCTACACCTTC.

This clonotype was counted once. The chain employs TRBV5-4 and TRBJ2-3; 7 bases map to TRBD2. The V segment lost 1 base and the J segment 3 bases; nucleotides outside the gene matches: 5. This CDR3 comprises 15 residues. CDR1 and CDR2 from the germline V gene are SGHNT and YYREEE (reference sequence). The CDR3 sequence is CASSLRRELTDTQYF. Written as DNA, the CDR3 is TGTGCCAGCAGCTTGAGGCGGGAGTTGACAGATACGCAGTATTTT.

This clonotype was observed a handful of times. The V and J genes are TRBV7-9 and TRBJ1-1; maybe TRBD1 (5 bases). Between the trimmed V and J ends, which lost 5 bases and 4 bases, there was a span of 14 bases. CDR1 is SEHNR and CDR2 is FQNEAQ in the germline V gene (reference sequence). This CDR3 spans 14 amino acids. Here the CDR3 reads CASSLPGRLTEAFF. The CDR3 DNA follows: TGTGCCAGCAGCCTCCCGGGACGCCTCACTGAAGCTTTCTTT.

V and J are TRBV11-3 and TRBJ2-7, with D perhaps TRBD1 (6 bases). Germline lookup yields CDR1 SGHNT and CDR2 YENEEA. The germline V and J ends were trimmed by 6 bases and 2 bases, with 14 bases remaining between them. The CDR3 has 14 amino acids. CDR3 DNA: TGTGCCAGCAGTGCCCCGGGACAACCCTACGAGCAGTACTTC. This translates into CASSAPGQPYEQYF.

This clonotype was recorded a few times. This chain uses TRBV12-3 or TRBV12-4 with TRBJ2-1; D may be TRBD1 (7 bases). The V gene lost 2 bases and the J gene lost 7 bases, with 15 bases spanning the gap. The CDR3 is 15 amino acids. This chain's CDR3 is CASSLSLTGRNEQFF. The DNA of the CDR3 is TGTGCCAGCAGTTTATCCCTGACAGGGAGGAATGAGCAGTTCTTC.

The CDR3 DNA reads as TGTGCCAGTACTCTGGGGTACAGGTCAGCCTACGAGCAGTACTTC. Translation gives CASTLGYRSAYEQYF. This sequence joins TRBV19 and TRBJ2-7, with a possible D match to TRBD1 (5 bases). CDR3 size: 15 residues. The germline V gene encodes CDR1 LNHDA and CDR2 SQIVND (reference sequence). V gave up 7 bases and J gave up 2 bases, with 18 bases separating them.

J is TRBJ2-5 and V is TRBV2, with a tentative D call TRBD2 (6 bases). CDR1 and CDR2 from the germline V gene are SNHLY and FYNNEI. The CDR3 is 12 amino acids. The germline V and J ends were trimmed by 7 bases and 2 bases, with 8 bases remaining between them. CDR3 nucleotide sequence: TGTGCCAGCAAGGGGACTCAAGAGACCCAGTACTTC. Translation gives CASKGTQETQYF.

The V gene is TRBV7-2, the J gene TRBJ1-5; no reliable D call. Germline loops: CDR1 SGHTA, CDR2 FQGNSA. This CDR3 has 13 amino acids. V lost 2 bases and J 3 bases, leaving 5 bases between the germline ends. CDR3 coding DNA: TGTGCCAGCAGCTTATCCCTCAATCAGCCCCAGCATTTT. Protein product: CASSLSLNQPQHF.

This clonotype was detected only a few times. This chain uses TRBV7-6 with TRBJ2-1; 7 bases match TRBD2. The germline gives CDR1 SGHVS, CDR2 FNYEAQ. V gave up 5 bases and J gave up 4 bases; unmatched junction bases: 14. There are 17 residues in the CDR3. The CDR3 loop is CASSPSNSAGPYNEQFF. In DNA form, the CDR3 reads TGTGCCAGCAGCCCTTCCAACTCAGCGGGGCCTTACAATGAGCAGTTCTTC.

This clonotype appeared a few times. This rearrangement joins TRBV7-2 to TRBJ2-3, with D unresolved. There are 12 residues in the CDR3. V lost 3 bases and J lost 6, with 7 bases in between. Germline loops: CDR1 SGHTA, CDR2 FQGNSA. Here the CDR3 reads CASSFTRDTQYF. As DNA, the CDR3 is TGTGCCAGCAGCTTTACTCGGGATACGCAGTATTTT.